One sample yielded the 21 T cell receptor beta chains listed below, sequenced in a study of T cell clonality in common variable immunodeficiency (dated by TCRdb to the mid-2010s). Receptor libraries were prepared by the immunoSEQ multiplex PCR assay. As stored in TCRdb, this immuneACCESS dataset retains in-frame rearrangements with V and J assigned. A fraction of the clones does not appear; measured against another copy, unresolved V genes explain less than half of the discrepancy, and the remainder lacks a known reason. The table for this sample lists tens of thousands of clones, none of them counted only once. The top ten clones comprise 10% of the sample. Sequencing was performed on peripheral blood mononuclear cells. Every receptor here comes from a person aged 18-69 years in good health.

This clone was detected many times. The read ends 3 residues before the CDR3 terminus; that terminus is restored from the germline J gene. The chain joins TRBV13 to TRBJ1-1; a possible D gene is TRBD1 (6 bases). Germline loops: CDR1 PRHDT, CDR2 FYEKMQ (reference sequence). The CDR3 runs to 12 residues. The CDR3: CASSLAGVDAFF. CDR3 DNA (partial): TGTGCCAGCAGCTTAGCAGGGGTGGAT.

Ten or more counts support this clone. Read data end 3 residues before the CDR3 end; the end is taken from the germline J gene. The rearrangement uses TRBV5-6 and TRBJ1-3; the D gene is possibly TRBD1 (6 bases). The CDR3 runs to 15 residues. Germline CDR1 and CDR2: SGHDT and YYEEEE. Deletions cut 1 base from V and 3 bases from J, with 11 bases between. CDR3 DNA (partial): TGTGCCAGCAGCTTGCGACAGGTCGGTGGAAACACC. Its translation is CASSLRQVGGNT. The full CDR3 sequence reads CASSLRQVGGNTIYF.

This clone was seen repeatedly, ten times or more. Coverage ceases 3 residues before the CDR3 finishes, and the germline J gene fills in the end. J is TRBJ1-1 and V is TRBV5-1, with D perhaps matching TRBD1 (5 bases). CDR1 is SGHRS and CDR2 is YFSETQ in the germline V gene. Trimming removed 4 bases at V and 4 bases at J, with 17 bases between. There are 15 residues in the CDR3. The CDR3 sequence: CASSGREGIGTEAFF. The CDR3 bases that were read are TGCGCCAGCAGCGGCAGGGAAGGCATCGGCACTGAA.

This clone was found many times. The read ends 3 residues shy of where the CDR3 ends; the end is completed using the germline J gene. The V and J genes are TRBV12-3 or TRBV12-4 and TRBJ2-7, with 9 bases identical to TRBD1. This CDR3 contains 15 residues. The V segment lost 4 bases and the J segment 6 bases; nucleotides outside the gene matches: 10. The CDR3 DNA, read in part, is TGTGCCAGCAGTTCGTGGACAGGGGTTCAAAGCGAG. It encodes CASSSWTGVQSE. The whole CDR3 region reads CASSSWTGVQSEQYF.

This clone occurred many times. The CDR3 end is not reached by the read, which stops 3 residues before it; the germline J gene fills it in. The chain links TRBV20-1 to TRBJ2-2; 11 bases are shared with TRBD2. There are 15 residues in the CDR3. Germline assignment: CDR1 DFQATT and CDR2 SNEGSKA (reference sequence). The trim removed 3 bases at V and 6 bases at J, leaving 6 bases unmatched. CDR3 sequence reads: CSASLSGRAPGELFF. CDR3 DNA (partial): TGCAGTGCTAGCCTTAGCGGGAGGGCGCCCGGGGAG.

This clone was recorded at least ten times. The read falls 3 residues short of the CDR3 end, and the missing part is taken from the germline J gene. The V call is TRBV7-2, the J call TRBJ1-2, with TRBD1 identical over 10 bases. The CDR3 contains 15 residues. CDR1 is SGHTA, CDR2 FQGNSA, per germline. V lost 5 bases and J lost 1; bases outside the gene matches: 4. CDR3: CASSADRGRNYGYTF. Incomplete CDR3 DNA: TGTGCCAGCAGCGCAGACAGGGGGCGTAACTATGGC.

This clone was seen many times. The read terminates 3 residues before the CDR3 end, so the remaining end is supplied by the germline J gene. The chain combines TRBV7-8 with TRBJ1-1; D uncertain. The CDR3 length is 14 residues. V was pared by 2 bases and J by 0 bases, with 7 bases between. Germline V gives CDR1 SGHVS, CDR2 FQNEAQ. Partial CDR3 DNA: TGTGCCAGCAGCTTAAGCGTCATGAACACTGAA. Translation: CASSLSVMNTE. The complete CDR3 protein is CASSLSVMNTEAFF.

This clone occurred many times. The read falls 3 residues short of the CDR3 end, and the missing part is taken from the germline J gene. The chain joins TRBV5-1 to TRBJ1-6, with D possibly matching TRBD1 (6 bases). Trimming stripped 4 bases from V and 8 bases from J, with 13 bases between. The germline V gene encodes CDR1 SGHRS and CDR2 YFSETQ. This CDR3 contains 14 residues. The CDR3 is CASSLGQTYSPLHF. The CDR3 bases that were read are TGCGCCAGCAGCCTAGGACAGACCTATTCACCC.

This clone has ten or more counts. The read halts 3 residues ahead of the CDR3 end, with the missing end drawn from the germline J gene. The V call is TRBV5-1, the J call TRBJ2-3, with 8 bases lining up with TRBD1. The CDR3 covers 16 residues. CDR1 SGHRS and CDR2 YFSETQ come from the germline V gene. V shed 2 bases, J shed 2 bases, and the junction held 7 bases outside the gene matches. The sequenced part of the CDR3 DNA is TGCGCCAGCAGCTTAACGAACAGGGGGGACACAGATACG. It yields the protein CASSLTNRGDTDT. The entire CDR3 protein is CASSLTNRGDTDTQYF.

This clone has a count of ten or more. The CDR3 protein is CASSLNGWGDYNEQFF. The part of the CDR3 DNA that was read is TGTGCCAGCAGCTTAAACGGCTGGGGGGATTACAATGAG. V and J are TRBV7-3 and TRBJ2-1, with D possibly matching TRBD2 (6 bases). Read coverage stops 3 residues before the CDR3 terminus; the germline J gene supplies the remainder. Looked up from germline, CDR1 is SGHTA and CDR2 is FQGTGA. Trimming pared 1 base from V and 4 bases from J, leaving 14 bases between. CDR3 size: 16 residues.

This clone appeared many times. The DNA ends 3 residues before the CDR3 does, and the rest of the CDR3 is filled in from the germline J gene. The V call is TRBV12-3 or TRBV12-4, the J call TRBJ2-1; 10 nucleotides agree with TRBD2. Unmatched junction bases numbered 7, after V lost 6 bases and J lost 8 bases. The CDR3 loop spans 14 amino acids. Partial CDR3 DNA: TGTGCCAGCAGGGGACTAGCGCGGGGTTATGAG. Protein product: CASRGLARGYE. The full-length CDR3 reads as CASRGLARGYEQFF.

This clone was observed many times. The sequenced fragment ends 3 residues before the CDR3 boundary, so the rest is inferred from the germline J gene. The J gene is TRBJ2-1, the V gene TRBV6-4; D may be TRBD2 (6 bases). V lost 3 bases and J lost 0, with 9 bases in between. In germline, CDR1 is MRHNA, CDR2 SNTAGT. The CDR3 loop spans 15 amino acids. The sequenced CDR3 bases are TGTGCCAGCAGTGAAGGAGCGGGCTCCTACAATGAG. Its protein is CASSEGAGSYNE. The CDR3, in full, reads CASSEGAGSYNEQFF.

This clone was counted at least ten times. The read terminates 3 residues ahead of where the CDR3 ends, so the germline J gene completes it. V usage is TRBV7-8 and J usage is TRBJ2-5; 7 positions match TRBD2. This CDR3 has 15 residues. Germline V lookup: CDR1 SGHVS, CDR2 FQNEAQ. V was clipped by 5 bases and J by 5 bases; unmatched bases: 11. CDR3 DNA, as far as it was read: TGTGCCAGCAGCCCCCTCGAGCGGGGTAGGGAGACC. Protein: CASSPLERGRET. The entire CDR3 protein reads CASSPLERGRETQYF.

This clone has a count of ten or more. The CDR3 end lies 3 residues beyond the end of the read and is filled in from the germline J gene. The chain couples TRBV4-2 to TRBJ2-6; D is ambiguous. Trimming shortened V by 7 bases and J by 1 base, and 17 bases separated the two germline ends. The germline CDR1 and CDR2 sequences are LGHNA and YNFKEQ. CDR3 length: 17 residues. The covered CDR3 bases are TGTGCCAGCATCCAGACCACCTCGGGTTCTGGGGCCAACGTC. Its translation: CASIQTTSGSGANV. The complete CDR3 sequence is CASIQTTSGSGANVLTF.

On this clone itself: A read error may account for a junction end that differs from germline. The read falls 3 residues short of the CDR3 end, and the missing part is taken from the germline J gene. The V call is TRBV10-3, the J call TRBJ2-7; D perhaps matches TRBD1 (6 bases). There are 16 residues in the CDR3. Germline-derived CDR1 and CDR2 are ENHRY and SYGVKD. CDR3 amino acids: CTISESPRQVTYEQYF. The CDR3 bases that were read are TGTACCATCAGTGAGTCCCCAAGACAGGTAACCTACGAG.

Many counts were recorded for this clone. The missing CDR3 end, 3 residues past where the read stops, is filled in from the germline J gene. The chain couples TRBV19 to TRBJ1-1, with 7 bases aligning to TRBD1. This CDR3 comprises 13 residues. CDR1 and CDR2 from the germline V gene are LNHDA and SQIVND (reference sequence). V dropped 5 bases and J dropped 3; count of bases not matched to a gene: 3. CDR3 sequence reads: CASSDRDDTEAFF. CDR3 DNA (partial): TGTGCCAGTAGTGACAGGGATGACACTGAA.

This clone was recorded at least ten times. With the read ending 3 residues before the CDR3 end, the germline J gene is used to fill in that end. The chain recombines TRBV5-1 with TRBJ2-5; no definite D call. CDR3 length equals 13 residues. Trimming took off 1 base at V and 4 bases at J, with 8 bases between the two ends. Germline CDR1 SGHRS, CDR2 YFSETQ. CDR3 protein: CASSLLIPETQYF. The sequenced CDR3 bases are TGCGCCAGCAGCTTGTTAATCCCAGAGACC.

This clone was seen at least ten times. The read ends 3 residues early relative to the CDR3; the germline J gene fills the gap. This chain uses TRBV5-1 with TRBJ1-1; 8 bases are shared with TRBD1. V shed 0 bases, J shed 0 bases, and the junction held 4 bases outside the gene matches. This CDR3 has 16 amino acids. Per the germline V gene, CDR1 is SGHRS and CDR2 is YFSETQ. The CDR3 sequence: CASSLGTGGMNTEAFF. The CDR3 bases that were read are TGCGCCAGCAGCTTGGGCACAGGGGGGATGAACACTGAA.

This clone was counted at least ten times. The read falls 3 residues short of the CDR3 end, and the missing part is taken from the germline J gene. The rearrangement uses TRBV7-3 and TRBJ2-7, with 8 bases lining up with TRBD2. This CDR3 spans 13 amino acids. Germline trimming cut 5 bases from V and 3 bases from J; bases unmatched to any gene: 3. Per the germline V gene, CDR1 is SGHTA and CDR2 is FQGTGA. The sequenced part of the CDR3 DNA is TGTGCCAGCAGCCCCAGCGGGAGCTACGAG. Translation gives CASSPSGSYE. The entire CDR3 is CASSPSGSYEQYF.

This clone was observed at least ten times. The read terminates 3 residues before the CDR3 end, so the remaining end is supplied by the germline J gene. The V and J genes are TRBV18 and TRBJ1-1; the match to TRBD1 covers 8 bases. Germline V gives CDR1 KGHSH, CDR2 LQKENI. The V and J ends lost 6 bases and 6 bases, in that order; junction bases with no gene match: 9. There are 14 residues in the CDR3. The part of the CDR3 DNA that was read is TGTGCCAGCTCGGATAACAGGGGGGTGGCTGAA. Encoded protein: CASSDNRGVAE. The whole CDR3 sequence reads CASSDNRGVAEAFF.

This clone was observed at least ten times. The read halts 3 residues ahead of the CDR3 end, with the missing end drawn from the germline J gene. The J gene is TRBJ2-2, the V gene TRBV5-1, with a tentative D call TRBD2 (5 bases). CDR1 and CDR2 from the germline V gene are SGHRS and YFSETQ. Trimming stripped 5 bases from V and 6 bases from J, with 14 bases between. This CDR3 has 14 residues. This CDR3 is CASRRTETSGELFF. The CDR3 DNA, read in part, is TGCGCCAGCAGGCGGACTGAGACGTCCGGGGAG.